This T cell receptor beta chain was sequenced for a study of OX40 agonist ivuxolimab in advanced cancers. General study findings and limits: Clonal expansion by week 6 occurred in CD4+ and CD8+ blood T cells (at 0.1 to 3.0 mg/kg). The average count of expanded clones was higher among CD8+ T cells than among CD4+.

This clone is labeled as large. The antigen remains unidentified. TCRdb's copy holds only in-frame clones and misses some; the assay was immunoSEQ multiplex PCR. This table holds 25,000 to 30,000 clones, around three quarters found once. Sampled blood was obtained at baseline, cycle 4 day 1, and cycle 7 day 1. With 4 bases removed from V and 0 bases from J, the gap between germline ends came to 13 bases. Per the germline V gene, CDR1 is MGHRA and CDR2 is YSYEKL. The CDR3 runs to 15 residues. The TCR sequence derives from an adult with an advanced solid tumor such as melanoma, head and neck, liver or kidney cancer. The rearrangement uses TRBV4-1 and TRBJ2-7, with D perhaps matching TRBD2 (5 bases). Here the sequenced sample was CD4+ or CD8+ T cells sorted from blood, taken in a trial of the OX40 agonist ivuxolimab. In nucleotides, the CDR3 is TGCGCCAGCAGCCCTGTGGAGGAAAGCTCCTACGAGCAGTACTTC. Translation gives CASSPVEESSYEQYF.